These 21 T cell receptor beta chains originate from one sample sequenced in a study of T cell responses to AZD1222 COVID-19 vaccine. The protocol was immunoSEQ multiplex PCR, while the TCRdb copy is restricted to in-frame clones and leaves out a portion. Found here are some 96,000 clones, roughly 90% of them singletons; the top ten hold 2.5% to 3.5%. This material consisted of peripheral blood, taken on day 0 of AZD1222 vaccination. These receptors came from an adult in good health.

The chain recombines TRBV28 with TRBJ1-5, with D maybe TRBD1 (5 bases). Trimming cost V 2 bases and J 0 bases, with 14 bases left between them. Germline V gives CDR1 MDHEN, CDR2 SYDVKM. This CDR3 comprises 17 residues. CDR3 sequence: CASSLRTSRYSNQPQHF. The CDR3 region has the DNA TGTGCCAGCAGTTTAAGGACAAGTAGGTATAGCAATCAGCCCCAGCATTTT.

The chain recombines TRBV18 with TRBJ2-7, with D perhaps assigned TRBD1 or TRBD2 (5 bases each). In germline, CDR1 is KGHSH, CDR2 LQKENI. V was clipped by 6 bases and J by 5 bases, with 20 bases between them. CDR3 length: 15 amino acids. The CDR3 loop is CASSPPGRGDHEQYF. The CDR3 DNA sequence: TGTGCCAGCTCCCCCCCGGGGCGAGGAGATCACGAGCAGTACTTC.

This chain uses TRBV29-1 with TRBJ2-2, with D perhaps TRBD1 (6 bases). V dropped 1 base and J dropped 0 bases, with 12 bases sitting between them. The CDR3 spans 16 residues. The germline V gene encodes CDR1 SQVTM and CDR2 ANQGSEA. CDR3 DNA sequence: TGCAGCGTTGAAGGGGCACAGGGACCGAACACCGGGGAGCTGTTTTTT. It specifies CSVEGAQGPNTGELFF.

The chain is built from TRBV19 and TRBJ2-1; D is ambiguous. In germline, CDR1 is LNHDA, CDR2 SQIVND (reference sequence). V gave up 3 bases and J gave up 7 bases, with 19 bases separating them. The CDR3 runs 16 residues. The CDR3 region is CASSILTGLKINEQFF. The CDR3 DNA follows: TGTGCCAGTAGTATTCTGACTGGCCTGAAAATTAATGAGCAGTTCTTC. Complete variable domain (other parts from reference TRBV19 and TRBJ2-1): DGGITQSPKYLFRKEGQNVTLSCEQNLNHDAMYWYRQDPGQGLRLIYYSQIVNDFQKGDIAEGYSVSREKKESFPLTVTSAQKNPTAFYLCASSILTGLKINEQFFGPGTRLTVL.

This clone was counted only a few times. The rearrangement joins TRBV11-1 to TRBJ1-1; no firm D call. V lost 3 bases and J lost 0, with 5 bases in between. The germline CDR1 and CDR2 sequences are SGHAT and FQDESV (reference sequence). The CDR3 extends over 13 amino acids. CDR3 in DNA: TGTGCCAGCAGCTTTCAGGTGAACACTGAAGCTTTCTTT. Protein product: CASSFQVNTEAFF.

This chain links TRBV30 with TRBJ2-1; D ambiguous. CDR1 and CDR2 (germline): GTSNPN, SVGIG (reference sequence). With 5 bases removed from V and 5 bases from J, the gap between germline ends came to 10 bases. The CDR3 extends over 12 amino acids. CDR3 region: CAWADFHNEQFF. The CDR3 nucleotides are TGTGCCTGGGCTGATTTCCACAATGAGCAGTTCTTC. The full variable domain, rest sourced from reference TRBV30 and TRBJ2-1, is SQTIHQWPATLVQPVGSPLSLECTVEGTSNPNLYWYRQAAGRGLQLLFYSVGIGQISSEVPQNLSASRPQDRQFILSSKKLLLSDSGFYLCAWADFHNEQFFGPGTRLTVL.

The chain links TRBV9 to TRBJ1-3; D is uncertain. This CDR3 comprises 11 residues. Germline V gene sequence: CDR1 SGDLS, CDR2 YYNGEE. V was trimmed by 2 bases and J by 3 bases, leaving 0 bases between them. In DNA form, the CDR3 reads TGTGCCAGCAGCGTTGGAAACACCATATATTTT. The encoded protein is CASSVGNTIYF.

V and J are TRBV25-1 and TRBJ2-5, with 10 nucleotides matching TRBD1. Germline loops: CDR1 MGHDK, CDR2 SYGVNS. The V segment lost 4 bases and the J segment 6 bases; nucleotides outside the gene matches: 5. The CDR3 covers 14 residues. Written as DNA, the CDR3 is TGTGCCAGCAGTGGGACAGGGGGTCTAAAGACCCAGTACTTC. Protein: CASSGTGGLKTQYF. Using reference TRBV25-1 and TRBJ2-5 for the parts outside the CDR3, the full variable domain is EADIYQTPRYLVIGTGKKITLECSQTMGHDKMYWYQQDPGMELHLIHYSYGVNSTEKGDLSSESTVSRIRTEHFPLTLESARPSHTSQYLCASSGTGGLKTQYFGPGTRLLVL.

The chain has TRBV28 and TRBJ1-4; the match to TRBD1 covers 7 bases. Losses at the gene ends were 5 bases for V and 7 bases for J; bases not matched to a gene: 4. The germline V gene has CDR1 MDHEN and CDR2 SYDVKM. CDR3 size: 13 residues. The CDR3 DNA follows: TGTGCCAGCAGTCAGGGGGGGAGTGAAAAACTGTTTTTT. It specifies CASSQGGSEKLFF.

The chain joins TRBV29-1 to TRBJ1-4; a weak D match, TRBD1 (5 bases). The ends were cut back, 5 bases at V and 6 bases at J, with 19 bases in the middle. The CDR3 consists of 15 residues. CDR1 is SQVTM and CDR2 is ANQGSEA in the germline V gene. The chain's CDR3 is CSVLKSGTFDEKLFF. Written as DNA, the CDR3 is TGCAGCGTTCTAAAATCCGGGACTTTTGATGAAAAACTGTTTTTT.

As to this clone: Distinct nucleotide sequences in the sample also encode this CDR3. The V and J genes are TRBV27 and TRBJ1-4, with unresolved D. Per germline, CDR1 MNHEY and CDR2 SMNVEV (reference sequence). This CDR3 is 15 amino acids long. Trimming removed 0 bases from V and 0 bases from J, with 5 bases in between. The CDR3 spells CASSLSIATNEKLFF. Written as DNA, the CDR3 is TGTGCCAGCAGTTTATCGATAGCAACTAATGAAAAACTGTTTTTT.

The V call is TRBV9, the J call TRBJ2-7, with a weak D call TRBD2 (6 bases). There are 14 residues in the CDR3. V was clipped by 1 base and J by 0 bases, with 8 bases between them. Germline loops: CDR1 SGDLS, CDR2 YYNGEE. The CDR3 DNA reads TGTGCCAGCAGCGTAACCGGGAGCTCCTACGAGCAGTACTTC. It encodes CASSVTGSSYEQYF.

The chain joins TRBV5-5 to TRBJ1-3, with TRBD1 identical over 7 bases. This CDR3 is built from 16 residues. CDR1 is SGHKS, CDR2 YYEKEE, per germline (reference sequence). Losses at the gene ends were 4 bases for V and 0 bases for J; bases not matched to a gene: 7. The CDR3 nucleotides read TGTGCCAGCAGCCGGGACAGTCAGAGCTCTGGAAACACCATATATTTT. Protein product: CASSRDSQSSGNTIYF.

This clone was observed once. The chain combines TRBV29-1 with TRBJ2-3, with 7 bases identical to TRBD2. Germline CDR1 and CDR2: SQVTM and ANQGSEA. V was clipped by 1 base and J by 3 bases; unmatched bases: 4. This CDR3 has 14 residues. The CDR3 DNA reads TGCAGCGTTGAAGGGGGCGGGAGAACAGATACGCAGTATTTT. Amino acid sequence: CSVEGGGRTDTQYF.

The genes are TRBV5-1 and TRBJ2-7, with 13 bases that match TRBD2. The CDR3 runs to 16 residues. Per the germline V gene, CDR1 is SGHRS and CDR2 is YFSETQ. Losses at the gene ends were 3 bases for V and 5 bases for J; bases not matched to a gene: 8. Here the CDR3 reads CASSSGTSGTVDEQYF. CDR3 bases: TGCGCCAGCAGCTCCGGGACTAGCGGGACGGTTGACGAGCAGTACTTC.

CDR3 nucleotides: TGCGCCAGCAGCCATATGGGTTACACAGATACGCAGTATTTT. Translation: CASSHMGYTDTQYF. The V gene is TRBV4-1, the J gene TRBJ2-3; D is uncertain. Germline V gene lookup returns CDR1 MGHRA and CDR2 YSYEKL. This CDR3 spans 14 amino acids. V lost 3 bases, J lost 2 bases, and 9 bases lay in between.

The V gene is TRBV6-5, the J gene TRBJ2-5, with 7 nucleotides matching TRBD2. The J segment lost 5 bases and the V segment lost 2 bases, leaving 5 bases of the junction unmatched. CDR3 length equals 14 residues. Germline lookup yields CDR1 MNHEY and CDR2 SVGAGI. CDR3 protein: CASSYLGGGETQYF. CDR3 DNA sequence: TGTGCCAGCAGTTACCTTGGGGGAGGGGAGACCCAGTACTTC.

This clone was observed once. The V gene is TRBV20-1, the J gene TRBJ1-6, with 9 bases identical to TRBD1. Unmatched junction bases numbered 10, after V lost 3 bases and J lost 10 bases. Germline V gene lookup returns CDR1 DFQATT and CDR2 SNEGSKA (reference sequence). The CDR3 is 15 residues long. CDR3 sequence: CSASNPQGAYSPLHF. The CDR3 nucleotides read TGCAGTGCTAGTAACCCACAGGGGGCATACTCACCCCTCCACTTT.

The chain carries TRBV7-9 and TRBJ2-3; D ambiguous. The CDR3 consists of 13 residues. Germline CDR1 reads SEHNR; CDR2 reads FQNEAQ (reference sequence). V dropped 8 bases and J dropped 6 bases, with 15 bases sitting between them. CDR3 loop: CASVRTLTDTQYF. The CDR3 DNA reads as TGTGCCAGCGTTAGAACCTTAACGGATACGCAGTATTTT.

The chain has TRBV19 and TRBJ1-2; tentatively, D is TRBD1 (5 bases). CDR1 is LNHDA, CDR2 SQIVND, per germline (reference sequence). The CDR3 is made up of 14 amino acids. Trimming removed 4 bases from V and 6 bases from J, with 15 bases in between. DNA for the CDR3: TGTGCCAGTAGTAACGGGACCCTCCGCAATGGCTACACCTTC. It translates to CASSNGTLRNGYTF.

The rearrangement uses TRBV19 and TRBJ2-1, with 11 bases aligning to TRBD2. The CDR3 extends over 15 amino acids. V lost 2 bases to trimming and J lost 7 bases; unmatched junction nucleotides: 4. From germline, CDR1 is LNHDA and CDR2 SQIVND (reference sequence). The DNA of the CDR3 is TGTGCCAGTAGTATACAGCTAGCGGGAGGAAATGAGCAGTTCTTC. Protein sequence: CASSIQLAGGNEQFF.